This TCR beta chain was sequenced in a study of regulatory T cells in long-lasting Graves disease. Broader study findings: Sample size, which was small, may have reduced accuracy. Persistent disease was characterized by preferential usage of TRBV28, TRBJ1-2 and TRBJ2-5.

This clonotype was observed a few times. Its antigen remains unidentified. Construction of TCR beta libraries relied on iRepertoire HTBI primers and on Arm-PCR targeting CDR3 regions. MiXCR was run by TCRdb on the multiplex PCR reads, yielding one entry per CDR3 protein. Of 360,000 or so distinct CDR3 sequences in the sample, approximately 23% are singletons; the top ten hold less than 30%. This CDR3 has 16 residues. V trimming: 1 base; J trimming: 2 bases; junction bases outside the gene matches: 5. CDR1 and CDR2 from the germline V gene are LNHDA and SQIVND (reference sequence). Time point described: persistent/refractory GD, antithyroid drugs over 5 years with positive TRAb. PBMC RNA served as the TCR library source.

The genes are TRBV19 and TRBJ2-7; 10 positions agree with TRBD1. The specimen comprised peripheral blood mononuclear cells (PBMCs), sampled when the disease was refractory, from a patient treated with antithyroid drugs. The origin of this receptor is a woman aged 40 to 50 with Graves disease. The DNA for the CDR3 is TGTGCCAGTAGTATAGTGGGGACAGGGGCAACCTACGAGCAGTACTTC. Translated, it gives CASSIVGTGATYEQYF.